This TCR beta chain was captured by sequencing in a study of Graves' ophthalmopathy and Graves' hyperthyroidism. Overall study context: No treatment had been given when peripheral blood was collected at initial diagnosis.

The CDR3 contains 15 residues. The germline gives CDR1 DFQATT, CDR2 SNEGSKA (reference sequence). The germline V and J ends were trimmed by 3 bases and 3 bases, with 18 bases remaining between them. This clonotype was counted at least ten times. Hyperthyroidism patients were newly diagnosed, ill under 2 months, and aged 18 to 65 years. Beta-chain TCR CDR3 regions were amplified from RNA transcripts. First-round RT-PCR relied on HTBI primers, and a second-round multiplex PCR came next. TCRdb redid the calling of the multiplex PCR reads with MiXCR, one entry per CDR3 protein. The sample comprises hundreds of thousands of distinct CDR3 sequences, 22% of which are singletons, and approximately 6.5% rests with the top ten.

The chain joins TRBV20-1 to TRBJ2-7, with D unclear. Sequenced input: peripheral blood. This TCR was sampled from a young woman with stable Graves' hyperthyroidism. Some clones in this sample may be carry-over from other donors' samples. CDR3 sequence (DNA): TGCAGTGCTAGGGAGCTGCAAAGGTCAATCTACGAGCAGTACTTC. It specifies CSARELQRSIYEQYF.